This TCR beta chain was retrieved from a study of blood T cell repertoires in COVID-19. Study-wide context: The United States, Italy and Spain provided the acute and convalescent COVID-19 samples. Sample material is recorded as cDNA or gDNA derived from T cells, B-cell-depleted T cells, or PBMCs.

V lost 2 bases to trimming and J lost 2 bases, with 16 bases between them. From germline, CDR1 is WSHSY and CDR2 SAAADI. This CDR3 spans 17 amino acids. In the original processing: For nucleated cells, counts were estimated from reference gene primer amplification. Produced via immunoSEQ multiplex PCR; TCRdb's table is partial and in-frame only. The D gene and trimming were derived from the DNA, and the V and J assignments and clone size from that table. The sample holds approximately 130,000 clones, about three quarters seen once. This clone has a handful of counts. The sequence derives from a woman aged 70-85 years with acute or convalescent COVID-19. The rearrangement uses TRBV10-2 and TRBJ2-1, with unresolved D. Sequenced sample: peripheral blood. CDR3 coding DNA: TGCGCCAGCAGTGAGCCACGTAGAGGAACCACCTACAATGAGCAGTTCTTC. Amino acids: CASSEPRRGTTYNEQFF.